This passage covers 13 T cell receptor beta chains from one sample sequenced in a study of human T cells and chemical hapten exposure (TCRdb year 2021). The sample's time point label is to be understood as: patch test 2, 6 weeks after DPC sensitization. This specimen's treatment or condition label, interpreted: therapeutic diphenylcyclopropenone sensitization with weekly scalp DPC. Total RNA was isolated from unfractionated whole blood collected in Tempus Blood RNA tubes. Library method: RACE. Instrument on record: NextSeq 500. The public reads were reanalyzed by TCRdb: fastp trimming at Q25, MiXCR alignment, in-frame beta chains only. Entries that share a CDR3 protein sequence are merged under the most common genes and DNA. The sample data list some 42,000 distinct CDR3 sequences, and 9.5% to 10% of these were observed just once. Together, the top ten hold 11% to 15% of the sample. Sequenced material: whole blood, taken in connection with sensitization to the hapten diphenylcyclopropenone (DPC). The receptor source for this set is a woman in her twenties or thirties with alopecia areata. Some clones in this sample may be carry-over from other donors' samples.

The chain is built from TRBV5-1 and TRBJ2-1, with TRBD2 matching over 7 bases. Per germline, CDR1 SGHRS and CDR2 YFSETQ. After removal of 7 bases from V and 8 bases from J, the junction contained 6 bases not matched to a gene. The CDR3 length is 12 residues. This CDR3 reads CASSQAGDEQFF. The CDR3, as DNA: TGCGCCAGCTCTCAGGCGGGGGATGAGCAGTTCTTC.

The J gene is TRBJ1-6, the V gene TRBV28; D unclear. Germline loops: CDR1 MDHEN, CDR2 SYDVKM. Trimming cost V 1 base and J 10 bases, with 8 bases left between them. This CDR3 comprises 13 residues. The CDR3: CASSLSESSPLHF. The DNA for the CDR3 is TGTGCCAGCAGTTTATCGGAAAGCTCACCCCTCCACTTT.

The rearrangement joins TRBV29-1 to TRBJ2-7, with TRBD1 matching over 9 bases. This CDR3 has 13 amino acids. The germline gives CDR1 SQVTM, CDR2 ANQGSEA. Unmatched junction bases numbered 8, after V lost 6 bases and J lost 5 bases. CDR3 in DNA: TGCAGCGTAACCGGGACAGGGATCAACGAGCAGTACTTC. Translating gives CSVTGTGINEQYF.

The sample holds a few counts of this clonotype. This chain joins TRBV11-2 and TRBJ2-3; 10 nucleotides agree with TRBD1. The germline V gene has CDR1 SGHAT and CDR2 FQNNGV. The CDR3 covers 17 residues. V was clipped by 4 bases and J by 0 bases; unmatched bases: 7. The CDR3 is CASSWTGGDRSTDTQYF. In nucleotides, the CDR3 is TGTGCCAGCAGCTGGACAGGGGGGGACCGAAGCACAGATACGCAGTATTTT.

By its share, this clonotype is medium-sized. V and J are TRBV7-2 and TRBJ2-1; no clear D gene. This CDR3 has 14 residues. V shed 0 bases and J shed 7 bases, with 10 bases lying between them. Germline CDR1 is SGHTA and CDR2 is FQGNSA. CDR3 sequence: CASSLAPPRNEQFF. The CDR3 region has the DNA TGTGCCAGCAGCTTAGCGCCCCCTAGGAATGAGCAGTTCTTC.

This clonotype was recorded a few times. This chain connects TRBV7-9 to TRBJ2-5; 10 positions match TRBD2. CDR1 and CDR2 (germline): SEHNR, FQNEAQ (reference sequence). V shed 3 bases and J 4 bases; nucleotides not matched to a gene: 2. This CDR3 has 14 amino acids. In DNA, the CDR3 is TGTGCCAGCAGCTTTGGGACTAGCGCAGAGACCCAGTACTTC. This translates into CASSFGTSAETQYF. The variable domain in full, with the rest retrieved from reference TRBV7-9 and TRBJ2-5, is DTGVSQNPRHKITKRGQNVTFRCDPISEHNRLYWYRQTLGQGPEFLTYFQNEAQLEKSRLLSDRFSAERPKGSFSTLEIQRTEQGDSAMYLCASSFGTSAETQYFGPGTRLLVL.

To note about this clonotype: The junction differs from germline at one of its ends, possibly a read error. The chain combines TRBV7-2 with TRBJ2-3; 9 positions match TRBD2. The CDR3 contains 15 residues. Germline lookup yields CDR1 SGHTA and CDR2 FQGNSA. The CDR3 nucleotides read TGTGTCAGCAGCTTAGCGGGGGACCCCACAGATACGCAGTATTTT. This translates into CVSSLAGDPTDTQYF.

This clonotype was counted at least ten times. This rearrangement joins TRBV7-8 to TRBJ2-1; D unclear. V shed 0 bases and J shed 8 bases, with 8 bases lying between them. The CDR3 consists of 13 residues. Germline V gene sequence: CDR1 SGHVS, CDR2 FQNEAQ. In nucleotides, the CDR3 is TGTGCCAGCAGCTTAGCGAGTAGTTATGAGCAGTTCTTC. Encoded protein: CASSLASSYEQFF.

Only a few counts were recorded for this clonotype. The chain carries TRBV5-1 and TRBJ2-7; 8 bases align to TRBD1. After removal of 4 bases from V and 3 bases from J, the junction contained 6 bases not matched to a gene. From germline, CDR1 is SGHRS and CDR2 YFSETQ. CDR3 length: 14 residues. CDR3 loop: CASSPRQGSYEQYF. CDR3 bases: TGCGCCAGCAGCCCTAGACAGGGGAGCTACGAGCAGTACTTC.

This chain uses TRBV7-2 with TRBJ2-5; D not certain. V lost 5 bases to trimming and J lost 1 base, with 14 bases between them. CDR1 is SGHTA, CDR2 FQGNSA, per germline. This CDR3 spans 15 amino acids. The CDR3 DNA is TGTGCCAGCAGCCCCTTAGTTCTTGGCCAAGAGACCCAGTACTTC. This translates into CASSPLVLGQETQYF.

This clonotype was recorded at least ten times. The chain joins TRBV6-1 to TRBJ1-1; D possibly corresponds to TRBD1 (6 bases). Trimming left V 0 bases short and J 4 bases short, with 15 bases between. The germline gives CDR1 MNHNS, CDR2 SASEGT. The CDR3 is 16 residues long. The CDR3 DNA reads TGTGCCAGCAGTGAAGCGGGGGCAGGGGCGGGCACTGAAGCTTTCTTT. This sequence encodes CASSEAGAGAGTEAFF.

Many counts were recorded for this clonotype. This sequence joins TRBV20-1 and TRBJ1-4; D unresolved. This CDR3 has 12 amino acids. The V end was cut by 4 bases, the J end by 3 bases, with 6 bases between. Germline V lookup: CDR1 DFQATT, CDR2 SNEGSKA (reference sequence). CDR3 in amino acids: CSAKEPNEKLFF. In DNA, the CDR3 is TGCAGTGCTAAAGAGCCTAATGAAAAACTGTTTTTT.

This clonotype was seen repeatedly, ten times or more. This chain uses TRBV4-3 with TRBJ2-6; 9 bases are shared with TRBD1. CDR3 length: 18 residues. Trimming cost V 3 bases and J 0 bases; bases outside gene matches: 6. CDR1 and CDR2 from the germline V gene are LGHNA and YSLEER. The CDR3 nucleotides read TGCGCCAGCAGCCAGGCCGGGACAGGGAGCTCTGGGGCCAACGTCCTGACTTTC. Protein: CASSQAGTGSSGANVLTF.